Listed below are T cell receptor beta chains from one sample, sequenced in a study of blood T cell repertoires in COVID-19. Sequenced by immunoSEQ multiplex PCR; TCRdb stores in-frame clones only, minus some. The sample yields 200,000 to 250,000 clones, 80% seen once. The sequencing sample was made of PBMCs or T cells enriched from blood (not recorded which). These receptors originate from a middle-aged woman with acute COVID-19. CDR3s leave out the opening cysteine and the closing phenylalanine or tryptophan.

TRBJ1-2 | TRBV14 | ASSRDRGSFNYGYT
TRBJ2-1 | TRBV19 | ASSIRGRGRNEQF
TRBJ2-7 | TRBV6-5 | ASMGQGAYEQY
TRBJ2-2 | TRBV19 | ASSMVPGQDTGELF
TRBJ1-4 | TRBV7-9 | ASSLVDLSEKLF
TRBJ2-7 | TRBV7-3 | ASSLMREGGYEQY
TRBJ2-7 | TRBV3-1/TRBV3-2 | ASSQERASGRAQYEQY
TRBJ1-5 | TRBV19 | ASSSAGAQH
TRBJ1-4 | TRBV5-1 | ASSLTGGNEKLF
TRBJ1-2 | TRBV5-1 | ASSSQGDGYT
TRBJ1-2 | TRBV30 | AWTREGEHGYT
TRBJ2-3 | TRBV9 | ASTTIGGEADTQY
TRBJ1-2 | TRBV7-9 | ASSLDSPVYGYT
TRBJ2-7 | TRBV13 | ASSFAGGPEQY
TRBJ1-2 | TRBV29-1 | SAGPIQGNGGYT
TRBJ2-3 | TRBV28 | ASSFFNTQY
TRBJ2-7 | TRBV6-2/TRBV6-3 | ASSRADGYEQY
TRBJ2-5 | TRBV10-3 | AISEGGTVGTQY
TRBJ2-1 | TRBV7-9 | ASSSSGGLGNEQF
TRBJ1-6 | TRBV7-8 | ASSEDRGPNSPLH
TRBJ2-7 | TRBV6-6 | ASGGAATNYEQY
TRBJ1-2 | TRBV2 | ASSQTGHYGYT
TRBJ2-1 | TRBV29-1 | SVGASTYNEQF
TRBJ2-2 | TRBV2 | ASSEAGTGELF
TRBJ2-1 | TRBV4-1 | ASSQVSEQF
TRBJ2-5 | TRBV11-3 | ASSTSAGGYQDSPTQY
TRBJ2-3 | TRBV5-1 | ASSLAHVDTQY
TRBJ2-5 | TRBV27 | ASSFFPGQGSPYQETQY
TRBJ2-1 | TRBV28 | ASSLSRGVSSYNEQF
TRBJ2-7 | TRBV7-2 | ASSPGTSDYEQY
TRBJ1-1 | TRBV19 | ASSTGTGTEAF
TRBJ1-2 | TRBV28 | ASGSESVARVYT
TRBJ1-5 | TRBV6-5 | ASSLTGDNQPQH
TRBJ2-1 | TRBV4-2 | ASSLTSGRHNEQF
TRBJ1-5 | TRBV7-2 | ASSLVRGNQPQH
TRBJ2-7 | TRBV11-2 | ASSHGPGGSS
TRBJ2-2 | TRBV19 | ASSIGPSDLANTGELF
TRBJ1-5 | TRBV28 | ASSLGGGQAQH
TRBJ1-4 | TRBV5-1 | ASSLRGTTNEKLF
TRBJ1-2 | TRBV6-5 | ASSYLGTAFSYGYT
TRBJ2-3 | TRBV5-4 | ASSLEAGRPTDTQY
TRBJ2-7 | TRBV6-2/TRBV6-3 | ASSTGLPSYEQY
TRBJ2-7 | TRBV3-1/TRBV3-2 | ASSQAASGAYEQY
TRBJ2-1 | TRBV5-6 | ASSFWQGYNEQF
TRBJ2-1 | TRBV7-9 | ASSLVGGAGLAGHEQF
TRBJ2-1 | TRBV7-3 | ASSLGQTSYNEQF
TRBJ1-1 | TRBV18 | ASSPWGLDTEAF
TRBJ1-1 | TRBV28 | ASRVTGARNTEAF
TRBJ2-3 | TRBV28 | ASSFGIEESTDTQY
TRBJ2-3 | TRBV2 | ASSPPGTDTQY
TRBJ1-2 | TRBV28 | ASSSRGYGYT
TRBJ1-2 | TRBV27 | ASSLFPDYGRGYT
TRBJ1-1 | TRBV27 | ASSFLLGSTEAF
TRBJ1-2 | TRBV3-1/TRBV3-2 | ASSPTPWGVGYT
TRBJ1-1 | TRBV7-9 | ASSQDRGAF